Listed below are T cell receptor beta chains from one sample, sequenced in a study of blood T cell repertoires in COVID-19. TCRdb keeps only in-frame clones here, not all; method: immunoSEQ multiplex PCR. The repertoire has 70,000 to 90,000 clones, over 65% of them found once; the top ten carry 18%. The sequenced sample consisted of peripheral blood. The receptor source for this set is a woman of 80 years or more with acute or convalescent COVID-19. Each CDR3 is given with its conserved first and last residue. D genes are given only for firm matches. Clone size, where shown, is once, few, many, or a class for clones that have expanded.

cdr3_nt | cdr3_aa | j_call | v_call | clone_size | d_call
TGTGCCAGCAGCTTAGCGGGAGGGTATGAGCAGTTCTTC | CASSLAGGYEQFF | TRBJ2-1 | TRBV7-7 | - | TRBD2
TGTGCCAGCAGTGACGGCAGGATTGAGACCCAGTACTTC | CASSDGRIETQYF | TRBJ2-5 | TRBV6-4 | - | -
TGTGCCAGTAGTATGTTGGGACAGAGCACAGATACGCAGTATTTT | CASSMLGQSTDTQYF | TRBJ2-3 | TRBV19 | - | TRBD1
TGTGCCAGCAGCTTGGGGGGACAGGGCCAAGAGACCCAGTACTTC | CASSLGGQGQETQYF | TRBJ2-5 | TRBV5-6 | few | TRBD1
TGTGCCAGCAGCTTAGGCCGACAGGGGGCAAGGACTGAAGCTTTCTTT | CASSLGRQGARTEAFF | TRBJ1-1 | TRBV11-3 | few | TRBD1
TGTGCCAGCCAGGCGGGACTAGTGATACAAGAGACCCAGTACTTC | CASQAGLVIQETQYF | TRBJ2-5 | TRBV5-6 | once | TRBD2
TGCGCCAGCAGCCAATCGGGCGGGGTGAACACCGGGGAGCTGTTTTTT | CASSQSGGVNTGELFF | TRBJ2-2 | TRBV5-1 | - | -
TGTGCCAGCTCACCACCAACTGCGTACGAGCAGTACTTC | CASSPPTAYEQYF | TRBJ2-7 | TRBV18 | once | -
TGTGCCAGCTCACCTGGTATGATTGGAACAGGGGCAGAAGCTTTCTTT | CASSPGMIGTGAEAFF | TRBJ1-1 | TRBV18 | few | TRBD1
TGTGCCAGTAGTTTCTACCCACAGGGGGAATCCTATGGCTACACCTTC | CASSFYPQGESYGYTF | TRBJ1-2 | TRBV19 | - | TRBD1
TGTGCCAGCAGCCCACCCCGAGGACACATGAAACACAATGAGCAGTTCTTC | CASSPPRGHMKHNEQFF | TRBJ2-1 | TRBV7-9 | - | -
TGTGCCAGCAGCCGACAGTTGAACACTGAAGCTTTCTTT | CASSRQLNTEAFF | TRBJ1-1 | TRBV14 | once | -
TGTGCCACCAGCAGAAGGACTAGCGGGAGGCCCCTACAAGAGACCCAGTACTTC | CATSRRTSGRPLQETQYF | TRBJ2-5 | TRBV15 | - | TRBD2
TGTGCCAGGGAATCCGCTAGTGGAACCGGGGAGCTGTTTTTT | CARESASGTGELFF | TRBJ2-2 | TRBV7-3 | few | -
TGTGCCAGCAGCTTAACACATGCAGGGGCGAACACCGGGGAGCTGTTTTTT | CASSLTHAGANTGELFF | TRBJ2-2 | TRBV7-3 | - | -
TGTGCCAGCAGAATGACAGGGGATAAGCAGCCCCAGCATTTT | CASRMTGDKQPQHF | TRBJ1-5 | TRBV27 | - | TRBD1
TGTGCCAGAAGCATCGACAGGGGGGAAGCTTTCTTT | CARSIDRGEAFF | TRBJ1-1 | TRBV5-3 | - | TRBD1
TGTGCCTGGAGTCCCGGGACAGGGGACACATCCTATAATTCACCCCTCCACTTT | CAWSPGTGDTSYNSPLHF | TRBJ1-6 | TRBV30 | - | TRBD1
TGTGCCAGCAGCGTTCTCGGGACAGGATCTGAAGCTTTCTTT | CASSVLGTGSEAFF | TRBJ1-1 | TRBV9 | once | TRBD1
TGTGCCTGGAGTGCTAGACCGAATCAGCCCCAGCATTTT | CAWSARPNQPQHF | TRBJ1-5 | TRBV30 | - | -
TGTGCCGCCAAAGGGGGCACTGGAAACACCATATATTTT | CAAKGGTGNTIYF | TRBJ1-3 | TRBV11-3 | - | TRBD1
TGCGCCAGCAGCAGTACAGGGGGCCCGAACACTGAAGCTTTCTTT | CASSSTGGPNTEAFF | TRBJ1-1 | TRBV10-1 | - | TRBD1
TGTGCCACCAGCAGGGACTTGAACACCGGGGAGCTGTTTTTT | CATSRDLNTGELFF | TRBJ2-2 | TRBV15 | - | -